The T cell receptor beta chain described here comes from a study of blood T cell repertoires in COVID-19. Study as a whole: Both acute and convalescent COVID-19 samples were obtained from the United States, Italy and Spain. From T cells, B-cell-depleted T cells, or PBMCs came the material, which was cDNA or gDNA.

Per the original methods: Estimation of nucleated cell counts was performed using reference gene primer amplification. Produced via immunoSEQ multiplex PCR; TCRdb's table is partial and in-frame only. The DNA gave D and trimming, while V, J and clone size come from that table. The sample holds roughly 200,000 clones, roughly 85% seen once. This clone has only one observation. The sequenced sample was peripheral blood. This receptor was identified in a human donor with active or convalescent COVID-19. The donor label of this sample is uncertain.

CDR3 sequence: CASSPQGTTEAFF. The CDR3 DNA follows: TGTGCCAGCAGCCCCCAGGGAACCACTGAAGCTTTCTTT. The gene calls are TRBV13 and TRBJ1-1; D possibly corresponds to TRBD1 (5 bases). Germline V gene lookup returns CDR1 PRHDT and CDR2 FYEKMQ (reference sequence). This CDR3 has 13 amino acids. The V end was cut by 5 bases, the J end by 4 bases, with 11 bases between.